These T cell receptor beta chains were read from a single sample in a study of blood T cell repertoires in COVID-19. Here immunoSEQ multiplex PCR was the method, and the copy in TCRdb shows in-frame clones only, minus some. Of under 300,000 clones in the sample, 84% were seen once. The sequenced sample consisted of peripheral blood. The receptor source for this set is a middle-aged man with acute or convalescent COVID-19. Each CDR3 is given with its conserved first and last residue. The order of the fields is CDR3 length, J gene, clone size, V gene, D gene, CDR3 protein, CDR3 DNA. The D gene is left open where the match is weak. Size values are once, few and many counts, or a class for expanded clones, and some rows have none.

14 | TRBJ2-7 | NA | TRBV5-7 | NA | CASSPRWGHNEQYF | TGTGCCAGCAGCCCCCGCTGGGGGCACAACGAGCAGTACTTC
16 | TRBJ1-4 | NA | TRBV9 | TRBD1 | CASSVSGRGTNEKLFF | TGTGCCAGCAGCGTCTCCGGCAGGGGGACTAATGAAAAACTGTTTTTT
13 | TRBJ1-6 | once | TRBV7-9 | NA | CASSVHGNSPLHF | TGTGCCAGCAGCGTGCACGGGAATTCACCCCTCCACTTT
13 | TRBJ1-3 | once | TRBV19 | NA | CASSTGPGNTIYF | TGTGCCAGTAGTACAGGGCCTGGAAACACCATATATTTT
13 | TRBJ1-6 | NA | TRBV6-5 | NA | CASSYSYRDFLHF | TGTGCCAGCAGTTACTCTTACAGGGATTTTCTCCACTTT
15 | TRBJ2-3 | NA | TRBV9 | TRBD2 | CASSWTSGSTDTQYF | TGTGCCAGCAGCTGGACTAGCGGTAGCACAGATACGCAGTATTTT
16 | TRBJ2-1 | once | TRBV10-1 | TRBD2 | CASSEVAGPTLNEQFF | TGCGCCAGCAGTGAGGTAGCGGGACCCACCCTCAATGAGCAGTTCTTC
14 | TRBJ1-2 | NA | TRBV15 | NA | CATSRERQLYGYTF | TGTGCCACCAGCAGAGAAAGACAGCTCTATGGCTACACCTTC
15 | TRBJ1-1 | NA | TRBV6-5 | NA | CASSYSRIGGTEAFF | TGTGCCAGCAGTTACTCGAGAATTGGGGGGACTGAAGCTTTCTTT
16 | TRBJ1-1 | NA | TRBV24-1 | NA | CATSDSQGVTGTEAFF | TGTGCCACCAGTGATTCGCAAGGAGTCACTGGGACTGAAGCTTTCTTT
12 | TRBJ2-7 | NA | TRBV30 | TRBD1 | CAWSGQGDEQYF | TGTGCCTGGAGTGGACAGGGGGACGAGCAGTACTTC
15 | TRBJ2-5 | NA | TRBV3-1/TRBV3-2 | TRBD2 | CASSQEGREGETQYF | TGTGCCAGCAGCCAAGAAGGACGGGAGGGAGAGACCCAGTACTTC
15 | TRBJ1-5 | few | TRBV4-2 | NA | CASSLKQGLDQPQHF | TGTGCCAGCAGCCTGAAACAGGGTCTGGATCAGCCCCAGCATTTT
17 | TRBJ2-1 | NA | TRBV24-1 | TRBD1 | CATSDLREGQGLNEQFF | TGTGCCACCAGTGATTTACGGGAGGGACAGGGGTTGAATGAGCAGTTCTTC
12 | TRBJ1-3 | NA | TRBV29-1 | TRBD1 | CSGTGSGNTIYF | TGCAGCGGGACAGGCTCTGGAAACACCATATATTTT
15 | TRBJ2-7 | NA | TRBV7-3 | NA | CASSLSHANRREQYF | TGTGCCAGCAGCTTATCCCACGCCAACAGGCGCGAGCAGTACTTC
15 | TRBJ1-5 | NA | TRBV18 | NA | CASSLLQGNKQPQHF | TGTGCCAGCTCACTACTACAGGGTAATAAACAGCCCCAGCATTTT
15 | TRBJ2-7 | NA | TRBV18 | TRBD2 | CASSPGLAGNYEQYF | TGTGCCAGCTCACCGGGACTAGCGGGAAACTACGAGCAGTACTTC
14 | TRBJ1-5 | NA | TRBV9 | NA | CASSLTDSNQPQHF | TGTGCCAGCAGCCTAACAGATAGCAATCAGCCCCAGCATTTT
16 | TRBJ2-5 | NA | TRBV10-3 | TRBD2 | CAISPSGGGNQETQYF | TGTGCCATCAGTCCTAGCGGGGGGGGGAACCAAGAGACCCAGTACTTC
15 | TRBJ1-1 | NA | TRBV11-2 | NA | CASSTVSGPNTEAFF | TGTGCCAGCAGCACCGTAAGCGGGCCGAACACTGAAGCTTTCTTT
16 | TRBJ2-1 | NA | TRBV11-2 | TRBD2 | CASSSTSGGEIDEQFF | TGTGCCAGCAGCTCGACTAGCGGGGGGGAGATCGATGAGCAGTTCTTC
15 | TRBJ1-4 | once | TRBV2 | TRBD1 | CASSTTGTGGEKLFF | TGTGCCAGCAGTACAACCGGGACAGGGGGTGAAAAACTGTTTTTT
14 | TRBJ1-3 | NA | TRBV6-5 | NA | CASRKGTAGNTIYF | TGTGCCAGCAGGAAGGGGACTGCTGGAAACACCATATATTTT
13 | TRBJ1-5 | NA | TRBV6-1 | NA | CASSEREWPTQHF | TGTGCCAGCAGTGAAAGGGAGTGGCCGACCCAGCATTTT
18 | TRBJ2-7 | NA | TRBV18 | NA | CASSPLTSGLGEAYEQYF | TGTGCCAGCTCACCACTTACATCAGGCCTTGGGGAGGCCTACGAGCAGTACTTC
13 | TRBJ1-5 | NA | TRBV3-1/TRBV3-2 | NA | CASSQGEEGLQHF | TGTGCCAGCAGCCAAGGGGAGGAGGGTCTCCAGCATTTT
14 | TRBJ1-2 | NA | TRBV5-1 | NA | CASTLEGGQGGYTF | TGCGCCAGCACACTTGAGGGAGGTCAGGGCGGCTACACCTTC
15 | TRBJ2-7 | NA | TRBV9 | NA | CASSVGAAPSYEQYF | TGTGCCAGCAGCGTAGGGGCAGCCCCATCCTACGAGCAGTACTTC
14 | TRBJ1-5 | NA | TRBV28 | TRBD1 | CASSPGQGLQPQHF | TGTGCCAGCAGTCCAGGACAGGGGTTGCAGCCCCAGCATTTT
13 | TRBJ1-4 | NA | TRBV14 | NA | CASSQVVREKLFF | TGTGCCAGCAGCCAAGTGGTCAGGGAAAAACTGTTTTTT
13 | TRBJ1-3 | NA | TRBV20-1 | NA | CSASDRSGNTIYF | TGCAGTGCTAGTGACAGGTCTGGAAACACCATATATTTT
16 | TRBJ1-5 | NA | TRBV2 | NA | CASSESGSWSNQPQHF | TGTGCCAGCAGTGAATCAGGCAGCTGGAGCAATCAGCCCCAGCATTTT
15 | TRBJ1-1 | NA | TRBV10-3 | TRBD1 | CAITPSNRGNTEAFF | TGTGCCATCACCCCCTCCAACAGGGGAAACACTGAAGCTTTCTTT
15 | TRBJ2-7 | NA | TRBV24-1 | NA | CATPRGGSPPREQYF | TGTGCCACCCCGCGTGGCGGTTCTCCTCCTCGGGAGCAGTACTTC
14 | TRBJ1-4 | once | TRBV30 | TRBD1 | CAWSVQGVNEKLFF | TGTGCCTGGAGTGTCCAGGGGGTTAATGAAAAACTGTTTTTT
15 | TRBJ2-3 | once | TRBV9 | NA | CASSVGIGGYDTQYF | TGTGCCAGCAGCGTAGGGATCGGCGGGTATGATACGCAGTATTTT
12 | TRBJ2-5 | NA | TRBV24-1 | NA | CATSDLQETQYF | TGTGCCACCAGTGATTTGCAGGAGACCCAGTACTTC
14 | TRBJ2-2 | NA | TRBV3-1/TRBV3-2 | NA | CASSPPGVPGELFF | TGTGCCAGCAGCCCCCCAGGGGTTCCCGGGGAGCTGTTTTTT
15 | TRBJ2-1 | NA | TRBV11-3 | TRBD2 | CASSLASGDYNEQFF | TGTGCCAGCAGCTTAGCTAGCGGGGATTACAATGAGCAGTTCTTC
14 | TRBJ1-2 | NA | TRBV25-1 | TRBD1 | CASSYSGTEYGYTF | TGTGCCAGCAGTTACTCCGGGACAGAGTATGGCTACACCTTC
13 | TRBJ1-1 | NA | TRBV11-3 | NA | CASSVGENTEAFF | TGTGCCAGCAGCGTCGGGGAGAACACTGAAGCTTTCTTT
15 | TRBJ2-7 | NA | TRBV7-9 | NA | CASSPFSEEGYEQYF | TGTGCCAGCAGTCCTTTTTCGGAGGAGGGCTACGAGCAGTACTTC
17 | TRBJ2-7 | NA | TRBV7-2 | TRBD2 | CASSLYRTSGSEGEQYF | TGTGCCAGCAGCCTCTATCGGACTAGCGGGAGCGAAGGCGAGCAGTACTTC
14 | TRBJ2-7 | once | TRBV5-1 | NA | CASSLAQDPYEQYF | TGCGCCAGCAGCTTGGCCCAGGATCCCTACGAGCAGTACTTC
13 | TRBJ1-2 | NA | TRBV6-1 | NA | CASSEWQDYGYTF | TGTGCCAGCAGTGAATGGCAGGACTATGGCTACACCTTC
14 | TRBJ1-4 | few | TRBV28 | NA | CASSLSGGTEKLFF | TGTGCCAGCAGTTTGTCCGGGGGGACTGAAAAACTGTTTTTT
16 | TRBJ2-7 | few | TRBV7-8 | TRBD2 | CASSLAKPSGGYEQYF | TGTGCCAGCAGCTTAGCGAAACCTAGCGGGGGCTACGAGCAGTACTTC
13 | TRBJ2-3 | NA | TRBV4-1 | NA | CASSQQGTDTQYF | TGCGCCAGCAGCCAACAGGGAACAGATACGCAGTATTTT
15 | TRBJ2-5 | once | TRBV5-4 | TRBD1 | CASSTPTGGRETQYF | TGTGCCAGCAGCACCCCGACAGGGGGCAGGGAGACCCAGTACTTC
15 | TRBJ2-1 | NA | TRBV4-1 | TRBD2 | CASSQDSGGGNEQFF | TGCGCCAGCAGCCAAGATAGTGGCGGGGGGAATGAGCAGTTCTTC
15 | TRBJ2-2 | once | TRBV7-2 | NA | CANSQWGIVTGELFF | TGTGCCAACTCCCAGTGGGGCATTGTGACGGGGGAGCTGTTTTTT
17 | TRBJ1-1 | few | TRBV2 | NA | CASRKFGGQLGNTEAFF | TGTGCCAGCAGAAAGTTTGGTGGGCAGTTGGGGAACACTGAAGCTTTCTTT
12 | TRBJ1-2 | NA | TRBV28 | NA | CASSIGQVGYTF | TGTGCCAGCAGTATAGGACAAGTCGGCTACACCTTC